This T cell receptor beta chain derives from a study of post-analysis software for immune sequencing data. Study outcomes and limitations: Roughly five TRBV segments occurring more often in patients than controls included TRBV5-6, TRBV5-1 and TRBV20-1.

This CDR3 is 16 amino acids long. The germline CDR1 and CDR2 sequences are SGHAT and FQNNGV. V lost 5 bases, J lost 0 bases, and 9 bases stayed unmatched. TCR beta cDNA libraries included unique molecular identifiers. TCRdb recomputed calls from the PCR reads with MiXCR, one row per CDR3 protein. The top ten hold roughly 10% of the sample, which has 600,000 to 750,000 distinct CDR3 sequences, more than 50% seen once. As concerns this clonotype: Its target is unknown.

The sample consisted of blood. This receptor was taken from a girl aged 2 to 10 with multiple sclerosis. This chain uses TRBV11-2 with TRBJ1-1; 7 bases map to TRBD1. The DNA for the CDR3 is TGTGCCAGCAGCCCCCCAGGGGGGTTGGTGAACACTGAAGCTTTCTTT. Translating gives CASSPPGGLVNTEAFF. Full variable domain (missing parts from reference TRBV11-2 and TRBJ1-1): EAGVAQSPRYKIIEKRQSVAFWCNPISGHATLYWYQQILGQGPKLLIQFQNNGVVDDSQLPKDRFSAERLKGVDSTLKIQPAKLEDSAVYLCASSPPGGLVNTEAFFGQGTRLTVV.